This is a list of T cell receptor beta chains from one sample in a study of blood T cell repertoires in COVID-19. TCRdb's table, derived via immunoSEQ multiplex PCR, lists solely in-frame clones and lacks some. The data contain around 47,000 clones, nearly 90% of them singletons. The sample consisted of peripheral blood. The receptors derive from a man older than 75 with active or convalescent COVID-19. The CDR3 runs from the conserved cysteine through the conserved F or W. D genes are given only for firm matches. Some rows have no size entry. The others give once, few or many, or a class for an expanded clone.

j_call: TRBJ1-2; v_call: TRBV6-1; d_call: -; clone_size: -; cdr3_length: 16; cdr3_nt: TGTGCCAGCAGAGAAGAGAACTCAAGGGGGGGCTATGGCTACACCTTC; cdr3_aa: CASREENSRGGYGYTF
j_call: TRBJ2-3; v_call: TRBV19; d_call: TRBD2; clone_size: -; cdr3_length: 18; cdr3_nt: TGTGCCAGTAGTATAGATTCGGGGGGGGCATCGGGCACAGATACGCAGTATTTT; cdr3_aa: CASSIDSGGASGTDTQYF
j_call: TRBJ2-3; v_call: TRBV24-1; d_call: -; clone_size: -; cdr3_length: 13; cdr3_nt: TGTGCCACCAGCGGGGGAGGAGGGGATACGCAGTATTTT; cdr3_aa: CATSGGGGDTQYF
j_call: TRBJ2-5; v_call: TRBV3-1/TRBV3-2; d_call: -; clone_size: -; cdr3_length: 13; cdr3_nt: TGTGCCAGCAGCCAAGAATCGAGAGAGACCCAGTACTTC; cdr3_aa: CASSQESRETQYF
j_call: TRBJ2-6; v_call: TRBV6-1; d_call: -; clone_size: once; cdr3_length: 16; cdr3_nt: TGTGCCAGCAGTGAAACTCAGGGTACCGGGGCCAACGTCCTGACTTTC; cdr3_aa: CASSETQGTGANVLTF
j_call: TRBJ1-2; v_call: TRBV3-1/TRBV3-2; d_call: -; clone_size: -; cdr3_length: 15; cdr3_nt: TGTGCCAGCAGGAAGGGAGCATTGGACAACTATGGCTACACCTTC; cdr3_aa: CASRKGALDNYGYTF
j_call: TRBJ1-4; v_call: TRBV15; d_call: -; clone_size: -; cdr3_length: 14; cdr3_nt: TGTGGAATAGGAGAAGGGGCGGCTAATGAAAAACTGTTTTTT; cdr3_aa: CGIGEGAANEKLFF
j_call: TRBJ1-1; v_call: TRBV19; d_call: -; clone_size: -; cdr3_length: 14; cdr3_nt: TGTGCCAGTAGTATTTCCAGGGAGGTCACTGAAGCTTTCTTT; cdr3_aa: CASSISREVTEAFF
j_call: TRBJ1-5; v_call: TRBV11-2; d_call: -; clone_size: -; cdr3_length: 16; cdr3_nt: TGTGCCAGCGCGAAGGGGAACCTTGGTGGCAATCAGCCCCAGCATTTT; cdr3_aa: CASAKGNLGGNQPQHF
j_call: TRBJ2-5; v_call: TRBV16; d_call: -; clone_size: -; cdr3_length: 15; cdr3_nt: TGTGCCAGCAGCCAATTCCCCCCTAGCGAAGAGACCCAGTACTTC; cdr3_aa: CASSQFPPSEETQYF
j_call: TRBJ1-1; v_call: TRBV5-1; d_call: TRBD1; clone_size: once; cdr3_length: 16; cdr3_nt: TGCGCCAGCAGCTCGCGGACAGGTCGAATGAACACTGAAGCTTTCTTT; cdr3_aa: CASSSRTGRMNTEAFF
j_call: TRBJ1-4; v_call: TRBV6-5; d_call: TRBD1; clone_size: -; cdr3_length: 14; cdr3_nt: TGTGCCAGCAGTCCGGACAGGGTTAATGAAAAACTGTTTTTT; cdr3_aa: CASSPDRVNEKLFF
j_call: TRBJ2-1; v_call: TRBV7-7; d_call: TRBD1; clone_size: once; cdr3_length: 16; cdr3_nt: TGTGCCAGCAGCTTAGGGCCGACAGGGATGAGAAATGAGCAGTTCTTC; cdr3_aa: CASSLGPTGMRNEQFF
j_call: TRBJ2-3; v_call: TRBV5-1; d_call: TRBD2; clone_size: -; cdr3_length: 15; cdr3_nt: TGCGCCAGCAGCTTGGATGGTCTAGCGGGGGATACGCAGTATTTT; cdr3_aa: CASSLDGLAGDTQYF
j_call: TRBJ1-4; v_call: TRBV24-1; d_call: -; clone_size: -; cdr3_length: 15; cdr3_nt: TGTGCCACCAGTGATGCAGGAGGCTCGGGGGAAAAACTGTTTTTT; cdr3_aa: CATSDAGGSGEKLFF
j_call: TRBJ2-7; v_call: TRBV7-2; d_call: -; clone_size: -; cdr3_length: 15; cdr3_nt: TGTGCCAGCAGCCCGACTGCCTCGAGCGCCTACGAGCAGTACTTC; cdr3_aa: CASSPTASSAYEQYF
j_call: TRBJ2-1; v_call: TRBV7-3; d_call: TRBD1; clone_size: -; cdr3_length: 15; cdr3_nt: TGTGCCAGCAGCTTGACAGGGGGCGGGCACAATGAGCAGTTCTTC; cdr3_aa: CASSLTGGGHNEQFF
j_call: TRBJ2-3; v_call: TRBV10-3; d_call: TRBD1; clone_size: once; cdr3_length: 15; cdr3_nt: TGTGCCATCAGTGACCCGGGACAGGGAACAGATACGCAGTATTTT; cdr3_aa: CAISDPGQGTDTQYF
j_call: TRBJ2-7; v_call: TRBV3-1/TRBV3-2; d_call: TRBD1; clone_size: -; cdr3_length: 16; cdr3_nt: TGTGCCAGCAGCCACCAATTCGGGACAGCGGCCTACGAGCAGTACTTC; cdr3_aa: CASSHQFGTAAYEQYF
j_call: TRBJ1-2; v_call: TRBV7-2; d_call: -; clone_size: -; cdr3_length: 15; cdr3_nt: TGTGCCAGCAGCTTAGCATTAGGGGGGGCCTATGGCTACACCTTC; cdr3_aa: CASSLALGGAYGYTF
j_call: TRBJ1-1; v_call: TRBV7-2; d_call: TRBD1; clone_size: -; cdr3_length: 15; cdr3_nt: TGTGCCAGCAGCCGCAGGACAGGGGGTGCAACTGAAGCTTTCTTT; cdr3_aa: CASSRRTGGATEAFF
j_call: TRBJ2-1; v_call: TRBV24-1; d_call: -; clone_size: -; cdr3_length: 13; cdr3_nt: TGTGCCACCAGTGATTTGTTCGACTTTGAGCAGTTCTTC; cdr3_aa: CATSDLFDFEQFF
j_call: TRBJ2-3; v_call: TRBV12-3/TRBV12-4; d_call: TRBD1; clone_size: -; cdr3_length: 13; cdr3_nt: TGTGCCAGCAGTTGGACAGGGCGGGATACGCAGTATTTT; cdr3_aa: CASSWTGRDTQYF
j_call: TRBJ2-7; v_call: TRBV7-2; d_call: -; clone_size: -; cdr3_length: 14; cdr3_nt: TGTGCCAGCAGCTTAGGACTCCTACCCTACGAGCAGTACTTC; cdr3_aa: CASSLGLLPYEQYF
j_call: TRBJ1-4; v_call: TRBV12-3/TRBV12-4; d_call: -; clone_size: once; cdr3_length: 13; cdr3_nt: TGTGCCAGCGTTGGGTACCAGGGTGAAAAACTGTTTTTT; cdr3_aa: CASVGYQGEKLFF
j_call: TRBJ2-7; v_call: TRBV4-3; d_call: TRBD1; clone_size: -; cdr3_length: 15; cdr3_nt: TGCGCCAGCAGCCAAAACGGACAGGCAGACTACGAGCAGTACTTC; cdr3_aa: CASSQNGQADYEQYF
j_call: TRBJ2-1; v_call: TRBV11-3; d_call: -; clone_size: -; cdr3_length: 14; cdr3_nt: TGTGCCAGCAGCTTCTTGGACAGCTACAATGAGCAGTTCTTC; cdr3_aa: CASSFLDSYNEQFF
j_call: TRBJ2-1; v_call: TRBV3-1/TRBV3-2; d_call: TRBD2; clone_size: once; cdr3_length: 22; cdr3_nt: TGTGCCAGCAGCCATCGACCCTTAGGACTAGCGGGAGCCTTGAGCTCCTACAATGAGCAGTTCTTC; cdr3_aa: CASSHRPLGLAGALSSYNEQFF
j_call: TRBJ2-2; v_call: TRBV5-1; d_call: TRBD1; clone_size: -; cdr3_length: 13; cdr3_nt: TGCGCCACAGGACAGGGGGACACCGGGGAGCTGTTTTTT; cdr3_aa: CATGQGDTGELFF
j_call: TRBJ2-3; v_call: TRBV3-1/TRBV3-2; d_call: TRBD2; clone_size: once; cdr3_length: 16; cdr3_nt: TGTGCCAGCAGCCAAGTTTCCGGACTAGGATCAGATACGCAGTATTTT; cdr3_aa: CASSQVSGLGSDTQYF
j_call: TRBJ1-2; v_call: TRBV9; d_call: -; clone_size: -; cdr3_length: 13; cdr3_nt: TGTGCCAGCAGCGTAGACAGCTCCTATGGCTACACCTTC; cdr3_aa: CASSVDSSYGYTF
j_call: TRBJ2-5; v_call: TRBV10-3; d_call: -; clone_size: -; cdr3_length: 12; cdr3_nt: TGTGCCATCAGTGGTCCGCGGGAGACCCAGTACTTC; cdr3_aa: CAISGPRETQYF
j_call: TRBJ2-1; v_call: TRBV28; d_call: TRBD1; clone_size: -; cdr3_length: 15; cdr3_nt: TGTGCCAGCAGTTTCCCTGGACAGGGAGACAATGAGCAGTTCTTC; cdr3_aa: CASSFPGQGDNEQFF
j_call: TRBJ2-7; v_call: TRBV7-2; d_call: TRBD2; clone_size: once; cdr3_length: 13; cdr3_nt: TGTGCCAGCAGAGGGCTAGCGGGAGACGAGCAGTACTTC; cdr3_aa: CASRGLAGDEQYF
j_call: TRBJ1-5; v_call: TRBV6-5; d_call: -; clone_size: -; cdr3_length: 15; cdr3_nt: TGTGCCAGCACTAGGACAGTTAATAGCAATCAGCCCCAGCATTTT; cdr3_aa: CASTRTVNSNQPQHF
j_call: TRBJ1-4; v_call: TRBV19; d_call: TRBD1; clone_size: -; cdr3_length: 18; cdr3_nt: TGTGCCAGTAGTATAAAACTGGGACAGGGATGGACTAATGAAAAACTGTTTTTT; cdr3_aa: CASSIKLGQGWTNEKLFF
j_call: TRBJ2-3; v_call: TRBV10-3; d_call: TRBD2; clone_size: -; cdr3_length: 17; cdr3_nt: TGTGCCATCAGCTCCAGGACTAGCGGGAGGGCCTCAGATACGCAGTATTTT; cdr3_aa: CAISSRTSGRASDTQYF
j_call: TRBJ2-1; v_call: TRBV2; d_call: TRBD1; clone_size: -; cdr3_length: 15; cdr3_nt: TGTGCCAGCAGTGTCGACAGGGCCGACTACAATGAGCAGTTCTTC; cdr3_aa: CASSVDRADYNEQFF
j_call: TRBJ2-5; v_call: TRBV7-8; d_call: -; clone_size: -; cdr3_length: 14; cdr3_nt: TGTGCCAGCAACCATGAGACAGGACAAGAGACCCAGTACTTC; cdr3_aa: CASNHETGQETQYF
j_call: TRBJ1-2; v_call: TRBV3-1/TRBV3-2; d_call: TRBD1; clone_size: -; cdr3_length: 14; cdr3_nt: TGTGCCAGCAGCGACGGGACAGGGGTTTATGGCTACACCTTC; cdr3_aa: CASSDGTGVYGYTF
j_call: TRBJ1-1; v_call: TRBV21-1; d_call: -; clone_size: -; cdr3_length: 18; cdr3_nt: TGTGCCAGCAGCAAATTCTCAGTGAGACAGGCGACCCGCACTGAAGCTTTCTTT; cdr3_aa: CASSKFSVRQATRTEAFF
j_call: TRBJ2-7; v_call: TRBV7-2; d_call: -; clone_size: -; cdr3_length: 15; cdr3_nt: TGTGCCAGCAGCTTACCATTGGGAGAGCCTACGAAACAGTACTTC; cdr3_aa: CASSLPLGEPTKQYF
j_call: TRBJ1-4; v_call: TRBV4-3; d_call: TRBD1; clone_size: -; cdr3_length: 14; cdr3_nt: TGCGCCAGCAGCCAGGACAGGGCGCGCCAAAAACTGTTTTTT; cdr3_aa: CASSQDRARQKLFF
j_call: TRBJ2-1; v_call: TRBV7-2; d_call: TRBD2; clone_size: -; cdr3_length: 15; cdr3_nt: TGTGCCAGCAGCCCCGGGACTACCTCTTACAATGAGCAGTTCTTC; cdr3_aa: CASSPGTTSYNEQFF
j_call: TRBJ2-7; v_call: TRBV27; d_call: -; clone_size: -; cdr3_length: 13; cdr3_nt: TGTGCCAGCAGTTTGGGACAATCCTACGAGCAGTACTTC; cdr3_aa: CASSLGQSYEQYF
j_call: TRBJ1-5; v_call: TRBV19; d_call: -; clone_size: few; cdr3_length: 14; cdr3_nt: TGTGCCAGTAGTATCGGGAGGGCGGCTCAGCCCCAGCATTTT; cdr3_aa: CASSIGRAAQPQHF
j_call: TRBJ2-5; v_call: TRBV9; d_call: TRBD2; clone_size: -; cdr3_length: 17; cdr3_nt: TGTGCCAGCAGCTCTCGGACTAGCGGGGGCCGGGGAGAGACCCAGTACTTC; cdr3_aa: CASSSRTSGGRGETQYF
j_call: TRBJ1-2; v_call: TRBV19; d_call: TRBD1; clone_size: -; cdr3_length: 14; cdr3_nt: TGTGCCAGTAGTACCCTACAGGGGGCGCGAGGCTACACCTTC; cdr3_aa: CASSTLQGARGYTF
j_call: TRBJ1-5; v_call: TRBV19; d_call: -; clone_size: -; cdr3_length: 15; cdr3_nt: TGTGCCAGTAGTATGTGGCAGGGGAGCAATCAGCCCCAGCATTTT; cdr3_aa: CASSMWQGSNQPQHF
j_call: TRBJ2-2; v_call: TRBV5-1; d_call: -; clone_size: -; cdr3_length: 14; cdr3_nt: TGCGCCAGCAGCGCGGGACTTAACACCGGGGAGCTGTTTTTT; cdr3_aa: CASSAGLNTGELFF
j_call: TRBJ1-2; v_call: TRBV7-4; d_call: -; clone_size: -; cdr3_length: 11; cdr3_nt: TGTGCCAGCAGGCCGGAGGGGGGCTACACCTTC; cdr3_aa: CASRPEGGYTF
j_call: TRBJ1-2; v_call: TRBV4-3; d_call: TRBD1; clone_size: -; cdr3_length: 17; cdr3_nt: TGCGCCAGCAGCCAAGTGGGGGGGACAGGGAGCTACTATGGCTACACCTTC; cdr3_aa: CASSQVGGTGSYYGYTF
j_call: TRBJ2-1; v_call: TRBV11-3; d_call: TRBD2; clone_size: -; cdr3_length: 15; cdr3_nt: TGTGCCAGCAGCTTAGTTAGCGGGTTTTACAATGAGCAGTTCTTC; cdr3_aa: CASSLVSGFYNEQFF
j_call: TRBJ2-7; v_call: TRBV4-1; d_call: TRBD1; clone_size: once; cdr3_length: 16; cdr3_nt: TGCGCCAGCAGCCAAGACGACCGGGACAGGGGCTACGAGCAGTACTTC; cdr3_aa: CASSQDDRDRGYEQYF
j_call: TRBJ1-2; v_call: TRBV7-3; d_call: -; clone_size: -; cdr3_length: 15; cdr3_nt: TGTGCCAGCAGCTTATATCAGAGGAGGAACTATGGCTACACCTTC; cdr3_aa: CASSLYQRRNYGYTF
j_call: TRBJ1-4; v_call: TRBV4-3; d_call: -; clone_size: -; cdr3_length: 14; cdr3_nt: TGCGCCAGCAGCTTACGAGCAACTAATGAAAAACTGTTTTTT; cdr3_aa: CASSLRATNEKLFF
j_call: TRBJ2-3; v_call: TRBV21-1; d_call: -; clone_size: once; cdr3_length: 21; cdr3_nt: TGTGCCAGCAGCAAAGACAACTACCGGACAGGGAAAAGGCTCAACACAGATACGCAGTATTTT; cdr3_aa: CASSKDNYRTGKRLNTDTQYF
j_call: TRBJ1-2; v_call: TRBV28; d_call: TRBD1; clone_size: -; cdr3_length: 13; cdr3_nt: TGTGCCATTCCCGGGACAGGAGGCTATGGCTACACCTTC; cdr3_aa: CAIPGTGGYGYTF
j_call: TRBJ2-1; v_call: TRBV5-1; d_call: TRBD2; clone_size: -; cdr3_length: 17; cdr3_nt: TGCGCCAGCAAAACCCGACTAGCGGGGGGGCTGGGAAATGAGCAGTTCTTC; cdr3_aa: CASKTRLAGGLGNEQFF
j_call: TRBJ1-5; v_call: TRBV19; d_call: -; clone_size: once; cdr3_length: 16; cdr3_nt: TGTGCCAGTAGTATTTCGGACATGGGTAGCAATCAGCCCCAGCATTTT; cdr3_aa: CASSISDMGSNQPQHF